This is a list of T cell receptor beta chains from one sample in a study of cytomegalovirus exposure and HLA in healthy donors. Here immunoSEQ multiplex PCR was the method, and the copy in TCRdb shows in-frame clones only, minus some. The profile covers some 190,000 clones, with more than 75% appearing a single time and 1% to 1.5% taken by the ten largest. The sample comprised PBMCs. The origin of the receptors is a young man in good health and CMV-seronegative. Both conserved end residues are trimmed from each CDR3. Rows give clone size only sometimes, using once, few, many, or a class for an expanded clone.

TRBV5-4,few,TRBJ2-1,ASSTGGDSRLPTYNEQF
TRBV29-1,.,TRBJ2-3,SGETGGKY
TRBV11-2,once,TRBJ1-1,ASSFELNTEAF
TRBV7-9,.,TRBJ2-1,SSSFTGGGDEQF
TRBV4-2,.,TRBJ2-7,ASTERGGNYEQY
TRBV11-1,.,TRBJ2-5,ASSFQAGGLETQY
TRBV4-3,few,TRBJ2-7,ASSLGLGQGYEQY
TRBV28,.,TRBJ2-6,ASRKAGAGANVLT
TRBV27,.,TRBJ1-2,ASRWGQGYGYT
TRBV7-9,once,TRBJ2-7,ASSPGQGASYEQY
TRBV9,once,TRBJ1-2,ASSFSPGGQSGYT
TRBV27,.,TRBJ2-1,ASSFRVYNEQF
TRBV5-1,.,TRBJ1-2,ASSLGQSRGGYT
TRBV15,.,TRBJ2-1,ATSRLAGEGNEQF
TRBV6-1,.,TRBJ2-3,ASSGGSSTGTDTQY
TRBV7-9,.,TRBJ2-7,ASRPTSDPYEQY
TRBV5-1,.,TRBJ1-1,ASSWDNLNTEAF
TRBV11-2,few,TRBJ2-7,ASSPTVGVAYEQY
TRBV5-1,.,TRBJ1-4,ASSLGRNSEKLF
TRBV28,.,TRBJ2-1,ASSLGFASGYNEQF
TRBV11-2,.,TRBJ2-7,ASSLASYEQY
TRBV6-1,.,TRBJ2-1,ASSTLAGAGNEQF
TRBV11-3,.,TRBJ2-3,ASSLVSGYGTDTQY
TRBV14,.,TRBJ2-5,ASSQEEHRPWQETQY
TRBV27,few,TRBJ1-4,ASRLQGAEEKLF
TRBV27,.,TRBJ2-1,ASSIGGSSYNEQF
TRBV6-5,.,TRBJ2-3,ASSRQGTDTQY
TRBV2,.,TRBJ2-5,ASGLTGIQETQY
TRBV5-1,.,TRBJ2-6,ASSLGQISGANGLT
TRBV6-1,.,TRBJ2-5,ASSERVAAEQY
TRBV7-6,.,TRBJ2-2,ASRPGTENTGELF
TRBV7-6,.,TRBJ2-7,ASSLGSERYEQY
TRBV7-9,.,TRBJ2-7,ASSLAGGGYEQY
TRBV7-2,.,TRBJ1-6,ASSLVGTGVGNSPLH
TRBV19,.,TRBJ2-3,ASSNTGGYADTQY
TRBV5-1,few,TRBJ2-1,ASSPLAGSSYNEQF